The 11 T cell receptor beta chains below all came from one sample that was sequenced in a study of vaccination and CD4 T cells after COVID-19. Sequencing of cultured CD4+ T cell DNA used the Oncomine TCR Beta short-read assay. TCRdb re-derived calls from the PCR reads in MiXCR, one entry per CDR3 protein. The data hold roughly 8,000 distinct CDR3 sequences, with 35% to 55% observed a single time. Treatment defined: roughly ten-day PBMC culture with coronavirus spike peptide pools or control peptides (ViraFEST assay). The unexposed donor provided CD4+ T cells, which were taken before the COVID-19 pandemic (2011-2018). For these TCRs, the target antigens are not known. The sample was CD4+ T cells from blood, cultured in vitro. The receptors stem from a human donor in good health.

V gene TRBV6-5 combines with J gene TRBJ2-5; unclear D gene. Looked up from germline, CDR1 is MNHEY and CDR2 is SVGAGI. V lost 0 bases and J lost 5, with 4 bases in between. This CDR3 is built from 12 residues. The chain's CDR3 is CASSYSTETQYF. CDR3 bases: TGTGCCAGCAGTTACTCGACTGAGACCCAGTACTTC.

V gene TRBV6-1 combines with J gene TRBJ2-7; D is unclear. This CDR3 region has 11 residues. Germline CDR1 MNHNS, CDR2 SASEGT. V was cut by 3 bases and J by 2 bases, with 2 bases left in between. The CDR3 DNA follows: TGTGCCAGCAGTGAGCCCTACGAGCAGTACTTC. Its protein is CASSEPYEQYF.

J is TRBJ2-7 and V is TRBV10-3, with D perhaps matching TRBD2 (5 bases). V was clipped by 7 bases and J by 0 bases, with 13 bases between them. The CDR3 consists of 14 residues. Germline values: CDR1 ENHRY, CDR2 SYGVKD. This CDR3 is CAITTGGSSYEQYF. In DNA, the CDR3 is TGTGCCATCACTACCGGAGGAAGCTCCTACGAGCAGTACTTC.

This chain links TRBV15 with TRBJ2-7; D may be TRBD1 or TRBD2 (5 bases each). The germline V and J ends were trimmed by 0 bases and 5 bases, with 17 bases remaining between them. This CDR3 is built from 16 residues. The V gene's germline CDR1 is LNHNV and CDR2 YYDKDF (reference sequence). In DNA form, the CDR3 reads TGTGCCACCAGCAGAGATGGGGGTCGACTTGTGGACGAGCAGTACTTC. Protein: CATSRDGGRLVDEQYF.

V usage is TRBV7-6 and J usage is TRBJ2-3; D remains ambiguous. From germline, CDR1 is SGHVS and CDR2 FNYEAQ. Trimming removed 8 bases from V and 0 bases from J, with 12 bases in between. The CDR3 contains 14 residues. CDR3 DNA sequence: TGTGCCAGCTCGGTCGGGTCAAGCACAGATACGCAGTATTTT. It codes for CASSVGSSTDTQYF.

This clonotype was seen a few times. The V and J genes are TRBV29-1 and TRBJ1-3; D not certain. V lost 4 bases and J 1 base, leaving 5 bases between the germline ends. This CDR3 has 12 residues. The V gene's germline CDR1 is SQVTM and CDR2 ANQGSEA. The CDR3 spells CSVGGSGNTIYF. The CDR3, as DNA: TGCAGCGTTGGAGGGTCTGGAAACACCATATATTTT.

This sequence joins TRBV20-1 and TRBJ2-4; TRBD2 matches at 7 bases. With V trimmed by 8 bases and J by 7 bases, 8 bases remained unmatched. Germline V lookup: CDR1 DFQATT, CDR2 SNEGSKA (reference sequence). The CDR3 loop spans 12 amino acids. The CDR3 spells CSPGLGLNIQYF. The CDR3 DNA is TGCAGTCCTGGACTAGGGCTGAACATTCAGTACTTC.

The chain links TRBV6-2 or TRBV6-3 to TRBJ1-1; tentative D call: TRBD1 (6 bases). Trimming pared 5 bases from V and 4 bases from J, leaving 14 bases between. The CDR3 is 14 amino acids. The germline gives CDR1 MNHEY, CDR2 SVGEGT. CDR3 loop: CASSHEGGGTEAFF. The CDR3 nucleotides are TGTGCCAGCAGTCACGAGGGGGGGGGCACTGAAGCTTTCTTT.

The J gene is TRBJ1-2, the V gene TRBV28; D ambiguous. CDR3 length equals 13 residues. Germline lookup yields CDR1 MDHEN and CDR2 SYDVKM. V was cut by 6 bases and J by 4 bases, with 12 bases left in between. The DNA of the CDR3 is TGTGCCAGCAGGACCCCCGGGGTCTATGGCTACACCTTC. Translated: CASRTPGVYGYTF.

This chain joins TRBV20-1 and TRBJ2-3, with TRBD1 matching over 9 bases. The V segment lost 2 bases and the J segment 2 bases; nucleotides outside the gene matches: 5. The length of the CDR3 is 15 residues. Germline CDR1 and CDR2: DFQATT and SNEGSKA (reference sequence). The CDR3 here is CSARQWDRVTDTQYF. The CDR3, as DNA: TGCAGTGCTAGACAGTGGGACAGGGTCACAGATACGCAGTATTTT.

This clonotype was seen only a few times. The chain joins TRBV7-9 to TRBJ2-3; D is possibly TRBD1 or TRBD2 (5 bases each). Trimming took 5 bases from V and 1 from J, leaving 10 bases between them. Germline V gives CDR1 SEHNR, CDR2 FQNEAQ (reference sequence). The CDR3 extends over 14 amino acids. CDR3 residues: CASSPRGGTDTQYF. CDR3 in DNA: TGTGCCAGCAGCCCCCGGGGCGGCACAGATACGCAGTATTTT.